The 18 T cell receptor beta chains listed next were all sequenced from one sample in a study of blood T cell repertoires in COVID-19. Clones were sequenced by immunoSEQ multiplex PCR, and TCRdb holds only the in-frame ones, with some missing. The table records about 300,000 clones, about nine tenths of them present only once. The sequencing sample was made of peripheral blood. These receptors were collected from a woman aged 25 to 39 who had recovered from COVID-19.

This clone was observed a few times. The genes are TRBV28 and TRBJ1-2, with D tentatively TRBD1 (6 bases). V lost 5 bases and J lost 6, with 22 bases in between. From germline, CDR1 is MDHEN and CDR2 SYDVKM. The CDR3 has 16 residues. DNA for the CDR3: TGTGCCAGCAGTGAAGGCCAAGGAACAGGGTACCATGGCTACACCTTC. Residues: CASSEGQGTGYHGYTF.

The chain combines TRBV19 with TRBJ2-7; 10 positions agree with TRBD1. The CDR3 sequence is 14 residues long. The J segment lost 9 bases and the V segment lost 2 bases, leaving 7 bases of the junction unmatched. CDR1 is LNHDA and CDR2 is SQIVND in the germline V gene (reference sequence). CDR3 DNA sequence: TGTGCCAGTAGTATATCCTGGACAGGGGGATCGCAGTACTTC. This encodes CASSISWTGGSQYF.

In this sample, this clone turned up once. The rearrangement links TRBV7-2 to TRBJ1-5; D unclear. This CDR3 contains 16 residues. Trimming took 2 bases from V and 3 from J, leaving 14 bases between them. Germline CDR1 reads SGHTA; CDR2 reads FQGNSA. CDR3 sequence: CASSLLGGQFNQPQHF. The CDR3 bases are TGTGCCAGCAGCTTACTCGGTGGGCAGTTCAATCAGCCCCAGCATTTT.

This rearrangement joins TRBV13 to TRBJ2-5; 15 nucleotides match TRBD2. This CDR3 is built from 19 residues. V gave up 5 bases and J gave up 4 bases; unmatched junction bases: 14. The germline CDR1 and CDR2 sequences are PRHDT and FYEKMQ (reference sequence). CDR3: CASSLRPRTSGGAIETQYF. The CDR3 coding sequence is TGTGCCAGCAGCCTCCGTCCCCGGACTAGCGGGGGGGCCATAGAGACCCAGTACTTC. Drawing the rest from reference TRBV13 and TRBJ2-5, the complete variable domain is AAGVIQSPRHLIKEKRETATLKCYPIPRHDTVYWYQQGPGQDPQFLISFYEKMQSDKGSIPDRFSAQQFSDYHSELNMSSLELGDSALYFCASSLRPRTSGGAIETQYFGPGTRLLVL.

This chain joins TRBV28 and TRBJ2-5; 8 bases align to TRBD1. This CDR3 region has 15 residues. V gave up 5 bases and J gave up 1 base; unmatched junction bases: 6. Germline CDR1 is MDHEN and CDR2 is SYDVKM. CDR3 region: CASSEIDRGQETQYF. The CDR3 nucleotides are TGTGCCAGCAGTGAGATCGACAGGGGCCAAGAGACCCAGTACTTC.

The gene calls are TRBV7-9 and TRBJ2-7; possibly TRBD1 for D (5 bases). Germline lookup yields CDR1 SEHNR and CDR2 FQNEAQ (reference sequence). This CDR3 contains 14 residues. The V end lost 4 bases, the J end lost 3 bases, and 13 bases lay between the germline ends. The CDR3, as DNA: TGTGCCAGCAGCTCCGACAGAGCAGGCTACGAGCAGTACTTC. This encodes CASSSDRAGYEQYF.

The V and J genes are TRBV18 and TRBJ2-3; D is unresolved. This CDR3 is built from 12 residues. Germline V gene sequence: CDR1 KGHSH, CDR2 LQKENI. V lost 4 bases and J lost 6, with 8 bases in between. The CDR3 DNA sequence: TGTGCCAGCTCACAGCAGAGGGATACGCAGTATTTT. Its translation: CASSQQRDTQYF.

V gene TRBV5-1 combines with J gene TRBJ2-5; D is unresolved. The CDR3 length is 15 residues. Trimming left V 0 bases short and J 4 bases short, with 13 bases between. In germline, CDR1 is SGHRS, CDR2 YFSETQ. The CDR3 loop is CASSLGPEAGETQYF. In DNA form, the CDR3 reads TGCGCCAGCAGCTTGGGTCCCGAAGCTGGAGAGACCCAGTACTTC.

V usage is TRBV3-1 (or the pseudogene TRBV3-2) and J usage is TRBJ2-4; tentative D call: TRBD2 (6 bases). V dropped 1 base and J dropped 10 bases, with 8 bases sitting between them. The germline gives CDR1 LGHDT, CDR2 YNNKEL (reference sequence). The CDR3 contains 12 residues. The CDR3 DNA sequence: TGTGCCAGCAGCCAAGGGGGGGAGATTCAGTACTTC. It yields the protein CASSQGGEIQYF.

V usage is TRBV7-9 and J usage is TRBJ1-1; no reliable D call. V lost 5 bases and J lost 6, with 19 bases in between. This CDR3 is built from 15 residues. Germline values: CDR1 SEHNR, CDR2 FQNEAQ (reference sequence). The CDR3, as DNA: TGTGCCAGCAGCCCAACGCGGGGTCCGTTGGCTGAAGCTTTCTTT. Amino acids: CASSPTRGPLAEAFF.

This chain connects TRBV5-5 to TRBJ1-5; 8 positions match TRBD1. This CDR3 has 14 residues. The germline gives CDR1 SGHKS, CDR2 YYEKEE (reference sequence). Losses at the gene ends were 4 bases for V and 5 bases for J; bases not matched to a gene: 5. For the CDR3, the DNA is TGTGCCAGCAGCAAGGACAGGGTGGATCAGCCCCAGCATTTT. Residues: CASSKDRVDQPQHF.

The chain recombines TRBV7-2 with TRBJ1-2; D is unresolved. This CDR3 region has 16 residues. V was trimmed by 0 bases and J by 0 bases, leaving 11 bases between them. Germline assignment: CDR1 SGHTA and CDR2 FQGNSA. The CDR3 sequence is CASSLAAATTNYGYTF. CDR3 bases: TGTGCCAGCAGCTTAGCGGCGGCAACAACTAACTATGGCTACACCTTC.

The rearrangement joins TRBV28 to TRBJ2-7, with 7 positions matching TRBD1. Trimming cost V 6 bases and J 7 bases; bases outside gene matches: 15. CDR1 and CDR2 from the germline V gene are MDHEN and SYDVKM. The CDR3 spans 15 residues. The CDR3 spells CASRSPGQRWGEQYF. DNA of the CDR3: TGTGCCAGCAGGTCACCGGGACAGCGATGGGGGGAGCAGTACTTC.

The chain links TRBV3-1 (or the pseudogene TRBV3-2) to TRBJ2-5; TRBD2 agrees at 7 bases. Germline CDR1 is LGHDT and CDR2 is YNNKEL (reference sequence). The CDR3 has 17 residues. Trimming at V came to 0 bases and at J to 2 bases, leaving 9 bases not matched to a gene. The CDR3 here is CASSQEEVRRGQETQYF. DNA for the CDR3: TGTGCCAGCAGCCAAGAAGAGGTTCGGCGGGGGCAAGAGACCCAGTACTTC.

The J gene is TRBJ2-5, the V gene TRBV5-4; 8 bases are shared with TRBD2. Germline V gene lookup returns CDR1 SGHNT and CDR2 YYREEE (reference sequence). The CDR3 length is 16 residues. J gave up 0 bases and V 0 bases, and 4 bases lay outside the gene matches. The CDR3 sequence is CASSLGTSRYQETQYF. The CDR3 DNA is TGTGCCAGCAGCTTGGGGACTAGCCGGTACCAAGAGACCCAGTACTTC.

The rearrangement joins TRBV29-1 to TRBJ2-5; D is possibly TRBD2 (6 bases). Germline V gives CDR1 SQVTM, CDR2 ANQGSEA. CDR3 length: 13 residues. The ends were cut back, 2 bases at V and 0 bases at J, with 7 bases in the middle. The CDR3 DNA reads TGCAGCGTTGAAATAGCGGACCAAGAGACCCAGTACTTC. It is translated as CSVEIADQETQYF.

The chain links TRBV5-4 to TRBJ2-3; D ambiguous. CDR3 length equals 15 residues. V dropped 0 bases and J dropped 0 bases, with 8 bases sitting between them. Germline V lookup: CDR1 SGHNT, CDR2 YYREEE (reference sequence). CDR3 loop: CASSLGGRSTDTQYF. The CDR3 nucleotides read TGTGCCAGCAGCTTGGGAGGTAGAAGCACAGATACGCAGTATTTT.

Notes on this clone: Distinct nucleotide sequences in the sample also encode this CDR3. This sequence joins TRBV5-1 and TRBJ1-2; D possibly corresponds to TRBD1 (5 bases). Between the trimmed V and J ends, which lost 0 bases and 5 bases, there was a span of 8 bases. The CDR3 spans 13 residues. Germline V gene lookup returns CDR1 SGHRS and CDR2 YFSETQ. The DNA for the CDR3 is TGCGCCAGCAGCTTGGGAGCAGGGTATGGCTACACCTTC. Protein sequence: CASSLGAGYGYTF.